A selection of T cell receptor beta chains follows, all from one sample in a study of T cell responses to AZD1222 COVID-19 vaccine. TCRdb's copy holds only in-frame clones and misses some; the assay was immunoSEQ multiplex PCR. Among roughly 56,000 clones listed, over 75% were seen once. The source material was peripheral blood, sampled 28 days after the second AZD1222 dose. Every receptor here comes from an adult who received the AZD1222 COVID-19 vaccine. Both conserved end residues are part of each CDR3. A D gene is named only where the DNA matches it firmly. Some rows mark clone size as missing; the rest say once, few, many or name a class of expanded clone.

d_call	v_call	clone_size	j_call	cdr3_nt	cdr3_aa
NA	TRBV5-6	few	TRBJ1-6	TGTGCCAGCAGCTTGGAAGGCGGGGGGTATAATTCACCCCTCCACTTT	CASSLEGGGYNSPLHF
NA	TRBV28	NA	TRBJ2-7	TGTGCCAGCAGTTTGAGGTACGAGCAGTACTTC	CASSLRYEQYF
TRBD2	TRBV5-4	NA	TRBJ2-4	TGTGCCAGCAGCCGGGAGGGCATTCAGTACTTC	CASSREGIQYF
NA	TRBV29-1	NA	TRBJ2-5	TGCAGCGTTGAGTGGCAGAAAGAGACCCAGTACTTC	CSVEWQKETQYF
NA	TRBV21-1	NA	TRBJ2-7	TGTGCCAGCAGCAAAGCCCCCCGGCACAGGGGGTATGCCGAGCAGTACTTC	CASSKAPRHRGYAEQYF
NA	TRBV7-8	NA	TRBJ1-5	TGTGCCAGCAGCTCCGCGGGACGCCTCAATAGCAATCAGCCCCAGCATTTT	CASSSAGRLNSNQPQHF
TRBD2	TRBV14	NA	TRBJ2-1	TGTGCCAGCAGCCGACACTCTAGCGGTATGAGGGGTGAGCAGTTCTTC	CASSRHSSGMRGEQFF
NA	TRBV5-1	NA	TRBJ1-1	TGCGCCAGCAGCTTGGTTGAGGGGAAGAACACTGAAGCTTTCTTT	CASSLVEGKNTEAFF
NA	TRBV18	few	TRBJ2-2	TGTGCCAGCTCACCACGCGGGACCGGGGAGCTGTTTTTT	CASSPRGTGELFF
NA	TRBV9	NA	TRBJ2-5	TGTGCCAGCAGCGTAGGTGGAGGGGACCAAGAGACCCAGTACTTC	CASSVGGGDQETQYF
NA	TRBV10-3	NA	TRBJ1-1	TGTGCCATCAGTGAGTCTAAGGGATTGGAGGCTTTCTTT	CAISESKGLEAFF
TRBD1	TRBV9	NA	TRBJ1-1	TGTGCCAGCAGCGTCGCAATCGGGGACAGCAGAATGAACACTGAAGCTTTCTTT	CASSVAIGDSRMNTEAFF